The clone carrying this TCR beta chain was seen just once. Antigen unknown. Other DNA sequences of this sample code for an identical CDR3. The source of the sample is a study of beta chain features in type 1 diabetes. Study-wide points: People with Type 1 diabetes carried modestly yet significantly shorter TCRB CDR3s in all four CD4+ subsets.

Germline V gene lookup returns CDR1 SQVTM and CDR2 ANQGSEA. The CDR3 consists of 12 residues. V gave up 6 bases and J gave up 6 bases, with 13 bases separating them. Expressed TCRB transcripts were sequenced because the entire RNA isolate underwent reverse transcription. Sequencing used immunoSEQ multiplex PCR; TCRdb keeps in-frame clones, though not all of them. The data show 200,000 to 250,000 clones, roughly 17% seen once. This clonotype originated in a man aged 25-45 years with type 1 diabetes. The chain has TRBV29-1 and TRBJ2-3; D is undetermined. The specimen sequenced was naive CD4+ T cells from blood. CDR3 sequence reads: CSVLSDQDTQYF. The DNA for the CDR3 is TGCAGCGTCCTCTCCGACCAGGATACGCAGTATTTT.